This T cell receptor beta chain appears in the sequencing data of a study of T cells in Graves' hyperthyroidism and ophthalmopathy. Amplification of TCR beta CDR3 regions used RNA as the template. First-round RT-PCR with HTBI primers amplified the TCR CDR3 region. TCRdb re-derived calls from the multiplex PCR reads in MiXCR, one entry per CDR3 protein. The table includes around 540,000 distinct CDR3 sequences, 40% to 55% detected once. The germline CDR1 and CDR2 sequences are MGHDK and SYGVNS. The CDR3 length is 16 residues. The germline V and J ends were trimmed by 6 bases and 1 base, with 18 bases remaining between them.

The sample comprised peripheral blood or thyroid tissue (not recorded which). The chain is built from TRBV25-1 and TRBJ1-1, with a weak D call TRBD1 (5 bases). The receptor's source is a woman under 30 with Graves' hyperthyroidism. This chain's CDR3 is CASSLSLGTANTEAFF. DNA of the CDR3: TGTGCCAGCAGCTTATCATTAGGGACGGCGAACACTGAAGCTTTCTTT.